This T cell receptor (beta chain) came from a study of blood T cell repertoires in COVID-19. Overall study: Acute and convalescent COVID-19 samples came from the United States, Italy and Spain. The analysed material was cDNA or gDNA that came from T cells, B-cell-depleted T cells, or PBMCs.

The assay was immunoSEQ multiplex PCR, and TCRdb's table has in-frame clones only and misses some. The sample lists 100,000 to 150,000 clones; more than 70% were seen once. This CDR3 has 12 residues. The germline gives CDR1 SQVTM, CDR2 ANQGSEA. Trimming pared 7 bases from V and 5 bases from J, leaving 15 bases between. Only a few counts were recorded for this clone. V gene TRBV29-1 combines with J gene TRBJ2-7, with unresolved D. The source is a woman older than 75 with acute or convalescent COVID-19. Source material: peripheral blood. For the CDR3, the DNA is TGCAGCGCGACCTCGAGCAACCACGAGCAGTACTTC. Translating it yields CSATSSNHEQYF.